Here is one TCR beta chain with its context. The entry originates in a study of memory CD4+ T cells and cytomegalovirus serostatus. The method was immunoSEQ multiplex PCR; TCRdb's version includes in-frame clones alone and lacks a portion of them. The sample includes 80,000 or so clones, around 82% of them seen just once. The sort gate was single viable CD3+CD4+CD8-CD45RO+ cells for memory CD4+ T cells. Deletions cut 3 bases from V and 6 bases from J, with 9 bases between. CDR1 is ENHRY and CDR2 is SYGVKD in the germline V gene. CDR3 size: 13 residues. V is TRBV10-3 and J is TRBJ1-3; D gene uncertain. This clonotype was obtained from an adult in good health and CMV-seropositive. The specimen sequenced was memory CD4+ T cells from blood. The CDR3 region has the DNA TGTGCCATCAGTGACCTGACTGCAAACACCATATATTTT. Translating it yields CAISDLTANTIYF.